One sample yielded the 31 T cell receptor beta chains listed below, sequenced in a study of T cell responses to AZD1222 COVID-19 vaccine. The method was immunoSEQ multiplex PCR; TCRdb's version includes in-frame clones alone and lacks a portion of them. The data show over 100,000 clones, approximately 85% seen once. Sequencing was performed on peripheral blood, taken on day 0 of MenACWY control vaccination. Every receptor here comes from an adult in good health.

The chain uses TRBV4-2 and TRBJ2-1; D remains unclear. There are 14 residues in the CDR3. The ends were cut back, 4 bases at V and 6 bases at J, with 13 bases in the middle. Germline V gives CDR1 LGHNA, CDR2 YNFKEQ. CDR3 region: CASSPPSGPNEQFF. For the CDR3, the DNA is TGTGCCAGCAGCCCACCCTCGGGCCCCAATGAGCAGTTCTTC.

The chain combines TRBV14 with TRBJ1-2; 10 bases agree with TRBD1. J gave up 8 bases and V 3 bases, and 6 bases lay outside the gene matches. CDR1 and CDR2 from the germline V gene are SGHDN and FVKESK. This CDR3 spans 14 amino acids. The CDR3 loop is CASSQLTGGLGYTF. The CDR3 nucleotides are TGTGCCAGCAGCCAGTTGACAGGGGGCTTGGGCTACACCTTC.

This chain links TRBV9 with TRBJ2-7; TRBD1 matches at 9 bases. CDR3 length: 15 residues. J lost 5 bases, V lost 3 bases, and 9 bases had no gene match. Per the germline V gene, CDR1 is SGDLS and CDR2 is YYNGEE. In nucleotides, the CDR3 is TGTGCCAGCAGCGCAGACGGGGACAGGGCGAACGAGCAGTACTTC. Protein product: CASSADGDRANEQYF.

The V call is TRBV5-1, the J call TRBJ1-4; 10 nucleotides line up with TRBD1. Germline lookup yields CDR1 SGHRS and CDR2 YFSETQ. This CDR3 has 16 residues. Trimming at V came to 4 bases and at J to 0 bases, leaving 3 bases not matched to a gene. The CDR3 protein is CASSTGQGATNEKLFF. DNA for the CDR3: TGCGCCAGCAGCACAGGACAGGGGGCAACTAATGAAAAACTGTTTTTT.

This clone has a handful of counts. V and J are TRBV7-2 and TRBJ2-2; 9 nucleotides align to TRBD2. CDR1 is SGHTA and CDR2 is FQGNSA in the germline V gene. The CDR3 sequence is 15 residues long. Trimming at V came to 5 bases and at J to 4 bases, leaving 5 bases not matched to a gene. The CDR3, as DNA: TGTGCCAGCAGCCCCGGACTAGCGCTCACCGGGGAGCTGTTTTTT. It specifies CASSPGLALTGELFF.

This chain connects TRBV28 to TRBJ2-3; no clear D. CDR1 is MDHEN and CDR2 is SYDVKM in the germline V gene. The CDR3 consists of 12 residues. The ends were cut back, 5 bases at V and 4 bases at J, with 7 bases in the middle. The CDR3 sequence: CASSTVADTQYF. The CDR3 coding sequence is TGTGCCAGCAGTACGGTGGCAGATACGCAGTATTTT.

This sequence joins TRBV6-5 and TRBJ1-2; 7 bases line up with TRBD1. V lost 0 bases to trimming and J lost 4 bases; unmatched junction nucleotides: 5. This CDR3 spans 15 amino acids. CDR1 is MNHEY and CDR2 is SVGAGI in the germline V gene. As DNA, the CDR3 is TGTGCCAGCAGTTACTCGTACGACAGGGCCTATGGCTACACCTTC. Amino acid sequence: CASSYSYDRAYGYTF.

The chain couples TRBV10-2 to TRBJ2-7, with D hard to call. The V gene's germline CDR1 is WSHSY and CDR2 SAAADI. Trimming pared 3 bases from V and 2 bases from J, leaving 11 bases between. This CDR3 spans 14 amino acids. Here the CDR3 reads CASSDEDHTYEQYF. The CDR3 bases are TGCGCCAGCAGTGATGAGGACCACACCTACGAGCAGTACTTC.

This rearrangement joins TRBV19 to TRBJ2-7; D is possibly TRBD1 (7 bases). V dropped 6 bases and J dropped 4 bases, with 22 bases sitting between them. This CDR3 region has 16 residues. Per the germline V gene, CDR1 is LNHDA and CDR2 is SQIVND (reference sequence). CDR3: CASRPVLQGGKYEQYF. CDR3 DNA: TGTGCCAGTAGACCTGTCCTGCAGGGGGGAAAGTACGAGCAGTACTTC.

This sequence joins TRBV9 and TRBJ2-3; TRBD1 matches at 7 bases. V trimming: 0 bases; J trimming: 4 bases; junction bases outside the gene matches: 8. The CDR3 has 16 residues. Germline values: CDR1 SGDLS, CDR2 YYNGEE. The CDR3 reads CASSVGMTGLADTQYF. CDR3 DNA: TGTGCCAGCAGCGTAGGGATGACAGGGTTGGCAGATACGCAGTATTTT.

The V and J genes are TRBV11-3 and TRBJ1-4; no firm D call. Germline V CDR1 and CDR2: SGHNT, YENEEA. The V gene lost 1 base and the J gene lost 4 bases, with 10 bases spanning the gap. The CDR3 is made up of 15 amino acids. The CDR3 DNA follows: TGTGCCAGCAGCTTAGTGCGACGGCTTAATGAAAAACTGTTTTTT. This gives the protein CASSLVRRLNEKLFF.

A remark on this clone: This same CDR3 is encoded by further DNA sequences in the sample. V usage is TRBV19 and J usage is TRBJ1-5; D is undetermined. The CDR3 is 13 residues long. Germline CDR1 is LNHDA and CDR2 is SQIVND (reference sequence). V lost 3 bases to trimming and J lost 5 bases, with 8 bases between them. CDR3 in amino acids: CASSIRGDQPQHF. The CDR3 DNA reads TGTGCCAGTAGTATTAGAGGCGATCAGCCCCAGCATTTT.

In its sample, this clone ranks as medium-sized. This sequence joins TRBV6-5 and TRBJ1-1; TRBD1 might be the D (6 bases). The CDR3 is 13 amino acids. V was trimmed by 3 bases and J by 8 bases, leaving 13 bases between them. Germline-derived CDR1 and CDR2 are MNHEY and SVGAGI. The CDR3 DNA reads as TGTGCCAGCAGTTATTCGACAGGATACGAAGCTTTCTTT. Protein: CASSYSTGYEAFF.

This clone has only a few counts. J is TRBJ1-1 and V is TRBV14; 7 nucleotides line up with TRBD1. Trimming at V came to 6 bases and at J to 0 bases, leaving 7 bases not matched to a gene. There are 15 residues in the CDR3. Germline V gene data show CDR1 as SGHDN and CDR2 as FVKESK. CDR3 nucleotides: TGTGCCAGCAGTCCAGGGGGTGCTCTGAACACTGAAGCTTTCTTT. This gives the protein CASSPGGALNTEAFF.

This chain connects TRBV5-1 to TRBJ2-3; D is ambiguous. The germline V gene has CDR1 SGHRS and CDR2 YFSETQ. The V gene lost 0 bases and the J gene lost 1 base, with 9 bases spanning the gap. This CDR3 contains 15 residues. The CDR3 DNA is TGCGCCAGCAGCTTGGTCCCGGTGGGCACAGATACGCAGTATTTT. Translation: CASSLVPVGTDTQYF.

The chain employs TRBV13 and TRBJ1-2; D not resolved. V was clipped by 5 bases and J by 4 bases, with 17 bases between them. Germline CDR1 PRHDT, CDR2 FYEKMQ (reference sequence). The CDR3 contains 15 residues. The CDR3 is CASSAPHIRTYGYTF. DNA of the CDR3: TGTGCCAGCAGCGCCCCCCACATAAGGACCTATGGCTACACCTTC.

V usage is TRBV7-2 and J usage is TRBJ2-2; 8 bases match TRBD2. V was clipped by 5 bases and J by 7 bases; unmatched bases: 9. CDR3 length: 15 amino acids. Per germline, CDR1 SGHTA and CDR2 FQGNSA. In nucleotides, the CDR3 is TGTGCCAGCAGCCGGGGACTAGTGGTTGTCGGGGAGCTGTTTTTT. This gives the protein CASSRGLVVVGELFF.

The rearrangement joins TRBV12-5 to TRBJ2-1; TRBD2 matches at 11 bases. CDR1 and CDR2 from the germline V gene are LGHNT and FRNRAP. This CDR3 is 16 amino acids long. J lost 7 bases, V lost 1 base, and 6 bases had no gene match. The CDR3 DNA reads TGTGCTAGTGGTTTGGGGCTAGCGGGGGGTCAGAATGAGCAGTTCTTC. Residues: CASGLGLAGGQNEQFF.

This clone was counted once. The chain employs TRBV23-1 and TRBJ2-7; 8 bases match TRBD1. TRBV23-1 carries the ORF label, with uncertain function. This CDR3 is built from 13 residues. V shed 4 bases, J shed 4 bases, and the junction held 3 bases outside the gene matches. The CDR3 spells CASSRTGKYEQYF. In nucleotides, the CDR3 is TGCGCCAGCAGTCGGACAGGGAAATACGAGCAGTACTTC.

The chain combines TRBV6-4 with TRBJ2-1; 8 bases map to TRBD2. V trimming: 0 bases; J trimming: 7 bases; junction bases outside the gene matches: 5. This CDR3 has 15 residues. Germline lookup yields CDR1 MRHNA and CDR2 SNTAGT. The CDR3 sequence: CASSDSSGGGNEQFF. CDR3 nucleotide sequence: TGTGCCAGCAGTGACTCTTCGGGAGGGGGGAATGAGCAGTTCTTC.

The genes are TRBV28 and TRBJ1-5; D call uncertain. This CDR3 is built from 14 residues. V was trimmed by 4 bases and J by 3 bases, leaving 10 bases between them. From germline, CDR1 is MDHEN and CDR2 SYDVKM. CDR3 DNA sequence: TGTGCCAGCAGTTCCCGTCTGATCAATCAGCCCCAGCATTTT. Translation gives CASSSRLINQPQHF. Combining the CDR3 with reference TRBV28 and TRBJ1-5 gives the whole variable domain DVKVTQSSRYLVKRTGEKVFLECVQDMDHENMFWYRQDPGLGLRLIYFSYDVKMKEKGDIPEGYSVSREKKERFSLILESASTNQTSMYLCASSSRLINQPQHFGDGTRLSIL.

The chain recombines TRBV23-1 with TRBJ2-7, with 7 bases identical to TRBD1. TRBV23-1 belongs to the ORF category, with a function that is uncertain. The CDR3 has 16 residues. The V gene end was trimmed by 0 bases and the J gene end by 3 bases; junction bases not matched to a gene: 8. The CDR3 DNA reads as TGCGCCAGCAGTCAATCGGTTGACAGGGACAGCTACGAGCAGTACTTC. The encoded protein is CASSQSVDRDSYEQYF.

This rearrangement joins TRBV5-4 to TRBJ2-7, with 7 bases lining up with TRBD2. Germline assignment: CDR1 SGHNT and CDR2 YYREEE (reference sequence). The CDR3 runs to 16 residues. Trimming cost V 1 base and J 0 bases; bases outside gene matches: 7. The CDR3 sequence: CASSLSLTSSSYEQYF. In DNA form, the CDR3 reads TGTGCCAGCAGCTTGAGCCTGACTAGCAGCTCCTACGAGCAGTACTTC. The full variable domain, in which reference TRBV5-4 and TRBJ2-7 provide the parts outside the CDR3, is ETGVTQSPTHLIKTRGQQVTLRCSSQSGHNTVSWYQQALGQGPQFIFQYYREEENGRGNFPPRFSGLQFPNYSSELNVNALELDDSALYLCASSLSLTSSSYEQYFGPGTRLTVT.

This sequence joins TRBV4-1 and TRBJ2-5, with TRBD2 matching 11 bases. The CDR3 sequence is 15 residues long. V was clipped by 4 bases and J by 5 bases; unmatched bases: 6. CDR1 is MGHRA, CDR2 YSYEKL, per germline. The CDR3 loop is CASSRSSGGIETQYF. CDR3 nucleotides: TGCGCCAGCAGCCGATCTAGCGGGGGGATTGAGACCCAGTACTTC.

The J gene is TRBJ2-7, the V gene TRBV18; no reliable D call. The V end was cut by 6 bases, the J end by 5 bases, with 14 bases between. The CDR3 consists of 13 residues. CDR1 and CDR2 from the germline V gene are KGHSH and LQKENI. This chain's CDR3 is CASSLSHGDEQYF. The CDR3 nucleotides read TGTGCCAGCTCCCTCTCCCATGGAGACGAGCAGTACTTC.

The genes are TRBV4-3 and TRBJ2-3, with D tentatively TRBD1 or TRBD2 (5 bases each). V lost 3 bases, J lost 2 bases, and 15 bases lay in between. The CDR3 contains 16 residues. Germline assignment: CDR1 LGHNA and CDR2 YSLEER. The CDR3 DNA sequence: TGCGCCAGCAGCCAGGACTGGGGACCCACCACAGATACGCAGTATTTT. It specifies CASSQDWGPTTDTQYF.

Turning to this clone: Additional DNA sequences in this sample encode the identical CDR3. This chain connects TRBV19 to TRBJ1-1; no definite D call. V was trimmed by 3 bases and J by 2 bases, leaving 7 bases between them. Germline values: CDR1 LNHDA, CDR2 SQIVND (reference sequence). This CDR3 is built from 13 residues. The CDR3 loop is CASSIGVNTEAFF. The CDR3 DNA follows: TGTGCCAGTAGTATTGGGGTCAACACTGAAGCTTTCTTT.

CDR3: CASSPGGQGGIYEQYF. In nucleotides, the CDR3 is TGTGCCAGCAGCCCGGGCGGCCAGGGGGGAATTTACGAGCAGTACTTC. J is TRBJ2-7 and V is TRBV7-8; TRBD1 is a possible D gene (7 bases). The ends were cut back, 5 bases at V and 4 bases at J, with 21 bases in the middle. The CDR3 is 16 residues long. Looked up from germline, CDR1 is SGHVS and CDR2 is FQNEAQ.

This chain joins TRBV6-2 or TRBV6-3 and TRBJ2-6, with 13 bases that match TRBD2. This CDR3 comprises 19 residues. V lost 5 bases to trimming and J lost 0 bases; unmatched junction nucleotides: 7. Germline values: CDR1 MNHEY, CDR2 SVGEGT. The DNA for the CDR3 is TGTGCCAGCAGTCTCCGACTAGCGGGAGGCCACTCTGGGGCCAACGTCCTGACTTTC. Amino acid sequence: CASSLRLAGGHSGANVLTF.

The chain's CDR3 is CASSLGGTGPYEQYF. The CDR3 region has the DNA TGTGCCAGCAGCTTAGGTGGGACAGGGCCATACGAGCAGTACTTC. The chain combines TRBV7-6 with TRBJ2-7; 9 positions agree with TRBD1. From germline, CDR1 is SGHVS and CDR2 FNYEAQ. The CDR3 loop spans 15 amino acids. Trimming cost V 1 base and J 4 bases; bases outside gene matches: 5. The entire variable domain, with the rest obtained from reference TRBV7-6 and TRBJ2-7, is as follows: GAGVSQSPRYKVTKRGQDVALRCDPISGHVSLYWYRQALGQGPEFLTYFNYEAQQDKSGLPNDRFSAERPEGSISTLTIQRTEQRDSAMYRCASSLGGTGPYEQYFGPGTRLTVT.

This clone was seen only once. V and J are TRBV3-1 (or the pseudogene TRBV3-2) and TRBJ2-1, with D unclear. Germline V gives CDR1 LGHDT, CDR2 YNNKEL (reference sequence). V shed 4 bases and J shed 4 bases, with 11 bases lying between them. The CDR3 loop spans 14 amino acids. The CDR3 region is CASSLELVYNEQFF. The DNA for the CDR3 is TGTGCCAGCAGCCTAGAGCTGGTTTACAATGAGCAGTTCTTC.